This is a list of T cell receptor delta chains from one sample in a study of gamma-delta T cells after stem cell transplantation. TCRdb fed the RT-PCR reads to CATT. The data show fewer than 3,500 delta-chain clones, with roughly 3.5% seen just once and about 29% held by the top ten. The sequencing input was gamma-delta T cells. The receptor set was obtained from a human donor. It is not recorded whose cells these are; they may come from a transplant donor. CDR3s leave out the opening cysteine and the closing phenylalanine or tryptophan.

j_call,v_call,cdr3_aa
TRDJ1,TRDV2,ACDTVIRGIIGNDKLT
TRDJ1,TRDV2,ACDTLRADDKLI
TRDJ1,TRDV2,ACDTLREDDKLI
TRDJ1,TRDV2,ACDPLDTGGPKHRKTDKLI
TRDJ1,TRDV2,ACDTLGGSTDKLT
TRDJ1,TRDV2,ACDKVAGGYAVGTTDKLI
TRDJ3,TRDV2,ACDTGGYSSWDTRQMF
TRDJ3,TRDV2,ACDTLLGESSWDTRQMF
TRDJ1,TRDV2,ACDTVSGVGDSDKLI
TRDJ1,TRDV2,ACDTGLSRRLGDSHLKRKLI
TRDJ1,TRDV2,ACDTVKETGGYSDKLI
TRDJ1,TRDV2,ACDTVGIDLYADKLI
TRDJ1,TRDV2,ACDPVLGDLKLI
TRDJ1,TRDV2,ACEPLIVRTGGSPDKLI
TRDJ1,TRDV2,ACDIVGALGTDKLI
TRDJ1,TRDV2,ACDRLGDLAYTDKLI
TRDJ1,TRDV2,ACQELGDSDKLI
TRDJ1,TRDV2,ACDRLPTDPLGDTGGLI
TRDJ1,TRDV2,ACDPLDLPDTRGNWGTYPYTDKLI
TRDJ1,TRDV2,ACDSSHLGRGILFTDKLI
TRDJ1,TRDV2,ACDGLPPRTGRSYTDKLI
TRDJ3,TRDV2,ACDTGFLGDTGKPTWDTRQMF
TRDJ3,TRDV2,ACDTGWMGDTRMKTGTRSSWDTRQMF
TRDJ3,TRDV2,ACDTLLGDLSWDTRQMF
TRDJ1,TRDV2,ACDTAELGDRMYTDKLI
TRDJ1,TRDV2,ACDPLGDTGTDKLI
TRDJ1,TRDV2,ACDRLGENTDKLI
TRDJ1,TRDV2,ACDTIGATRLLGDSTVADKLI
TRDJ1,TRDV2,ACDTLGDRYTDKLI
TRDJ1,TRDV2,ACDELTGGYSTTDKLI
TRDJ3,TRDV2,ACDTPSGGTGAWDTRQMF
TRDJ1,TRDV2,ACDTLLPAEGPPATDTLI
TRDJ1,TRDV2,ACDVLGENTDKLI
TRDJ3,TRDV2,ACDTVETGGYGDFSWDTRQMF
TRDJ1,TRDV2,ACDTVGGSYTDKLI
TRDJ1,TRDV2,ACDPVGAASKDKLI
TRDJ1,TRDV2,ACDTAWRGARLTPDKLI
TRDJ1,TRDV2,ACDTLGSLYTDKLI
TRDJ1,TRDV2,ACDTLNTGGYSRSDKLI
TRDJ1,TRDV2,ACDTVLGPDKLI
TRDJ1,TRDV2,ACERLLGEKTDKLI
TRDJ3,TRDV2,ACDPVLGDTSSWDTRQMF